This T cell receptor (beta chain) was documented in a study of cytomegalovirus exposure and HLA in healthy donors. Study background: There were around 100 million unique TCR beta sequences, drawn from 180 million or so T cells, in an earlier analysis. General study findings and limits: Rates of TCR association differed by HLA locus in a later analysis, with DRB1 highest and HLA-C lowest. Several of the most significant clusters appeared linked to common viral pathogens, based on a later analysis. Cytomegalovirus association was assigned to over 150 TCR beta chains.

About this clone itself: What it binds is unknown.

The PCR had 60 Vbeta and 13 Jbeta primers. Data came from immunoSEQ multiplex PCR; TCRdb stores just in-frame clones and leaves some out. This table has roughly 200,000 clones, around 70% appearing once. This clonotype originated in a male donor in good health and CMV-seronegative. The sample comprised PBMCs.

The CDR3 DNA reads TGCGCCAGCAGCCAAGGTGCTAGCGGCACAGATACGCAGTATTTT. It is translated as CASSQGASGTDTQYF. The V and J genes are TRBV4-1 and TRBJ2-3, with TRBD2 as a possible D gene (6 bases). The CDR3 sequence is 15 residues long. V was clipped by 1 base and J by 1 base, with 9 bases between them. Per the germline V gene, CDR1 is MGHRA and CDR2 is YSYEKL.